This TCR beta chain was recovered during a study of blood T cell repertoires in COVID-19. Turning to the study itself: PBMCs, B-cell-depleted T cells, or T cells provided the cDNA or gDNA that made up the material.

TCRdb's copy holds only in-frame clones and misses some; the assay was immunoSEQ multiplex PCR. In the table there are some 310,000 clones, 85% to 90% of which are singletons. The germline V gene encodes CDR1 LGHNA and CDR2 YNFKEQ. Trimming shortened V by 0 bases and J by 5 bases, and 13 bases separated the two germline ends. This CDR3 is built from 15 residues. The sample taken for sequencing was PBMCs or T cells enriched from blood (not recorded which). J is TRBJ1-1 and V is TRBV4-2; perhaps TRBD1 as D (6 bases). This TCR came from a woman younger than 45 who had recovered from COVID-19. CDR3 in amino acids: CASSQDIAGTTEAFF. CDR3 nucleotides: TGTGCCAGCAGCCAAGATATTGCAGGGACAACTGAAGCTTTCTTT.